Below are 8 T cell receptor beta chains sequenced from a single sample in a study of response to subunit inactivated influenza vaccine. TCRdb ran MiXCR on the RT-PCR reads and lists one entry per CDR3 protein. The profile shows roughly 670,000 distinct CDR3 sequences, about 14% of them singletons. The material was PBMCs from blood, obtained 14 to 15 days before vaccination. Receptor source: a man in his fifties or sixties who received an inactivated influenza vaccine.

Concerning this clonotype itself: Possible read error: a much larger clone is one base away. The chain is built from TRBV20-1 and TRBJ2-7, with 9 bases fitting TRBD1. Germline CDR1 reads DFQATT; CDR2 reads SNEGSKA (reference sequence). This CDR3 region has 13 residues. The CDR3 DNA sequence: TGCAGTTCTAGTCGGGACAGGGTGGGAGAGCAGTACTTC. Its translation is CSSSRDRVGEQYF.

This clonotype has more than one count but fewer than ten. This rearrangement joins TRBV29-1 to TRBJ2-3, with D possibly being TRBD1 (6 bases). The CDR3 loop spans 14 amino acids. Germline CDR1 and CDR2: SQVTM and ANQGSEA. Deletions cut 4 bases from V and 0 bases from J, with 11 bases between. CDR3: CSVGRDISTDTQYF. CDR3 DNA: TGCAGCGTTGGCCGGGACATTAGCACAGATACGCAGTATTTT.

The CDR3 nucleotides read TGCAGTGCTAGAGACCAAGGACTAGCGGAAAACATTCAGTACTTC. It is translated as CSARDQGLAENIQYF. V usage is TRBV20-1 and J usage is TRBJ2-4; 10 nucleotides match TRBD2. The CDR3 sequence is 15 residues long. From germline, CDR1 is DFQATT and CDR2 SNEGSKA (reference sequence). V dropped 0 bases and J dropped 5; count of bases not matched to a gene: 4.

The chain uses TRBV29-1 and TRBJ1-2, with D possibly being TRBD1 (5 bases). CDR3 length: 13 residues. Trimming removed 3 bases at V and 2 bases at J, with 10 bases between. From germline, CDR1 is SQVTM and CDR2 ANQGSEA. CDR3 bases: TGCAGCGTTGAGGGAGGGGAAAACTATGGCTACACCTTC. It codes for CSVEGGENYGYTF.

J is TRBJ1-6 and V is TRBV4-2; D uncertain. Trimming took off 5 bases at V and 5 bases at J, with 13 bases between the two ends. The CDR3 totals 15 residues. The germline V gene encodes CDR1 LGHNA and CDR2 YNFKEQ. The CDR3 DNA follows: TGTGCCAGCAGCTCGTGGGGTGCGAATAATTCACCCCTCCACTTT. Translated: CASSSWGANNSPLHF.

This clonotype occurred many times. The DNA of the CDR3 is TGCAGCGTTGATATGGACCAAGAGACCCAGTACTTC. This codes for CSVDMDQETQYF. V usage is TRBV29-1 and J usage is TRBJ2-5; D remains ambiguous. The length of the CDR3 is 12 residues. Germline CDR1 and CDR2: SQVTM and ANQGSEA. The V end lost 3 bases, the J end lost 0 bases, and 5 bases lay between the germline ends. The full variable domain, with the rest looked up from reference TRBV29-1 and TRBJ2-5, is SAVISQKPSRDICQRGTSLTIQCQVDSQVTMMFWYRQQPGQSLTLIATANQGSEATYESGFVIDKFPISRPNLTFSTLTVSNMSPEDSSIYLCSVDMDQETQYFGPGTRLLVL.

The rearrangement uses TRBV20-1 and TRBJ2-2, with D maybe TRBD2 (5 bases). The CDR3 totals 16 residues. V gave up 2 bases and J gave up 5 bases, with 18 bases separating them. Germline loops: CDR1 DFQATT, CDR2 SNEGSKA (reference sequence). CDR3 residues: CSARPPSFDETGELFF. The CDR3 DNA follows: TGCAGTGCTAGACCCCCTAGCTTTGATGAGACCGGGGAGCTGTTTTTT.

The genes are TRBV9 and TRBJ2-3; TRBD2 is a possible D gene (7 bases). Trimming left V 6 bases short and J 4 bases short, with 12 bases between. The CDR3 totals 13 residues. The germline gives CDR1 SGDLS, CDR2 YYNGEE. DNA of the CDR3: TGTGCCAGCACCCGAGGGGGGGCAGATACGCAGTATTTT. Translating it yields CASTRGGADTQYF.